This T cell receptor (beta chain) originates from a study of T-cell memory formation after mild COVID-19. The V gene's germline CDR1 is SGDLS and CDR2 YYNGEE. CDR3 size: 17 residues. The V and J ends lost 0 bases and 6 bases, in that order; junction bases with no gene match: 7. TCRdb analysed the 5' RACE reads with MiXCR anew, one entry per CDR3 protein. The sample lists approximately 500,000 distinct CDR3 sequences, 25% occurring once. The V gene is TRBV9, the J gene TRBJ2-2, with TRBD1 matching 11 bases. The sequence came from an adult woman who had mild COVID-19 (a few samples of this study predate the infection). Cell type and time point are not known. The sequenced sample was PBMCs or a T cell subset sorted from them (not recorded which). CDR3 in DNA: TGTGCCAGCAGCGTAGCTCGGACAGGGGGCCGCTCCGGGGAGCTGTTTTTT. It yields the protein CASSVARTGGRSGELFF.